These 4 T cell receptor beta chains originate from one sample sequenced in a study of blood T cell repertoires in COVID-19. TCRdb's copy holds only in-frame clones and misses some; the assay was immunoSEQ multiplex PCR. The sample includes around 67,000 clones, around 82% seen only once; the top ten take 15% to 20%. The material sequenced was peripheral blood. These receptors originate from a man older than 75 with active COVID-19.

For the CDR3, the DNA is TGTGCCAGCAGCTTAGTTAGCGGGACAGGGTCGGAGACCCAGTACTTC. Amino acid sequence: CASSLVSGTGSETQYF. The chain links TRBV7-9 to TRBJ2-5, with D tentatively TRBD1 (9 bases). V was pared by 1 base and J by 5 bases, with 17 bases between. CDR1 SEHNR and CDR2 FQNEAQ come from the germline V gene (reference sequence). This CDR3 region has 16 residues.

In its sample, this clone was seen a few times. Other DNA variants within this sample encode the same CDR3. This chain uses TRBV25-1 with TRBJ1-1; D perhaps matches TRBD1 (6 bases). The germline V gene encodes CDR1 MGHDK and CDR2 SYGVNS. V lost 6 bases and J 1 base, leaving 9 bases between the germline ends. The CDR3 length is 13 residues. As DNA, the CDR3 is TGTGCCAGCAGCTCGACAGGGAACACTGAAGCTTTCTTT. Amino acids: CASSSTGNTEAFF.

The chain joins TRBV6-5 to TRBJ1-2; 10 bases align to TRBD1. Germline loops: CDR1 MNHEY, CDR2 SVGAGI. Trimming took 6 bases from V and 8 from J; bases not matched to a gene: 6. The CDR3 runs 13 residues. The CDR3 DNA reads as TGTGCCAGCAGCGACAGGGGGCTAGGGGGCTACACCTTC. Its protein is CASSDRGLGGYTF.

The V call is TRBV6-1, the J call TRBJ2-2; D is undetermined. Trimming stripped 0 bases from V and 2 bases from J, with 10 bases between. Per the germline V gene, CDR1 is MNHNS and CDR2 is SASEGT. The CDR3 is 16 amino acids. CDR3 DNA sequence: TGTGCCAGCAGTGAAGCAGCAGAGACAAACACCGGGGAGCTGTTTTTT. Translation: CASSEAAETNTGELFF.